A selection of T cell receptor beta chains follows, all from one sample in a study of shared clonotypes between healthy human individuals. Libraries were prepared by immunoSEQ multiplex PCR; TCRdb keeps only in-frame clonotypes and omits some of them. This sample has about 2 million clones; about 95% occur once, and the top ten carry more than 0.95%. The sequencing sample was made of naive CD8+ T cells sorted from blood. These receptors were obtained from a young man in good health. Each CDR3 is given with its conserved first and last residue. A D gene is named only where the DNA matches it firmly. Clone size, where shown, is once, few, many, or a class for clones that have expanded.

d_call clone_size j_call v_call cdr3_aa cdr3_nt
TRBD1 - TRBJ2-1 TRBV2 CASSDPWDRGTDNEQFF TGTGCCAGCAGTGACCCCTGGGACAGGGGTACTGACAATGAGCAGTTCTTC
- once TRBJ1-2 TRBV30 CAWSVLRGEGSGYTF TGTGCCTGGAGTGTACTTCGAGGGGAGGGAAGTGGCTACACCTTC
- - TRBJ2-7 TRBV4-1 CASSQPTSSGEQYF TGCGCCAGCAGCCAACCGACCTCATCGGGAGAGCAGTACTTC
- - TRBJ2-2 TRBV7-9 CASSYTLNTGELFF TGTGCCAGCAGTTATACACTTAACACCGGGGAGCTGTTTTTT
- once TRBJ1-1 TRBV7-9 CASSKAQGLGTEAFF TGTGCCAGCAGCAAAGCACAGGGTCTGGGGACTGAAGCTTTCTTT
- - TRBJ1-2 TRBV2 CASSRGTGVNYGYTF TGTGCCAGCAGCCGCGGTACAGGCGTAAACTATGGCTACACCTTC
TRBD2 - TRBJ2-5 TRBV28 CASSPLSGGDQETQYF TGTGCCAGCAGCCCCCTTAGCGGGGGAGACCAAGAGACCCAGTACTTC
- - TRBJ1-1 TRBV29-1 CSVDRYTEAFF TGCAGCGTCGACCGGTATACTGAAGCTTTCTTT
- - TRBJ1-1 TRBV6-6 CASRPTTGTEGTEAFF TGTGCCAGCAGACCGACAACAGGGACGGAGGGCACTGAAGCTTTCTTT
- - TRBJ1-1 TRBV13 CASSSNLGAVNTEAFF TGTGCCAGCAGCTCGAACCTCGGGGCGGTAAACACTGAAGCTTTCTTT
TRBD2 - TRBJ2-5 TRBV19 CASSEEGGETQYF TGTGCCAGTAGTGAAGAGGGAGGGGAGACCCAGTACTTC
- - TRBJ2-7 TRBV7-9 CASSISLRTDEQYF TGTGCCAGCAGTATTTCCCTAAGAACGGACGAGCAGTACTTC
- - TRBJ1-1 TRBV6-1 CASSEAPQTGTEAFF TGTGCCAGCAGTGAAGCCCCCCAGACGGGCACTGAAGCTTTCTTT
TRBD1 - TRBJ2-7 TRBV6-1 CASRPGQPTYEQYF TGTGCCAGCAGGCCGGGACAGCCGACCTACGAGCAGTACTTC
- - TRBJ1-2 TRBV7-2 CASSLNPANYGYTF TGTGCCAGCAGCTTAAACCCCGCTAACTATGGCTACACCTTC
- - TRBJ2-1 TRBV9 CASSGGTGDNEQFF TGTGCCAGCAGCGGCGGGACCGGCGACAATGAGCAGTTCTTC
TRBD2 - TRBJ2-7 TRBV30 CAWSYREGYEQYF TGTGCCTGGAGTTACCGGGAGGGCTACGAGCAGTACTTC
TRBD2 - TRBJ2-1 TRBV10-3 CAISESDGGGGNEQFF TGTGCCATCAGTGAGTCGGATGGCGGGGGGGGTAATGAGCAGTTCTTC
- - TRBJ1-5 TRBV19 CASSIAGYGQPQHF TGTGCCAGTAGTATAGCGGGTTACGGTCAGCCCCAGCATTTT
TRBD2 - TRBJ2-4 TRBV4-1 CASSQLAGGGTKNIQYF TGCGCCAGCAGCCAACTAGCGGGGGGCGGAACCAAAAACATTCAGTACTTC
- - TRBJ2-1 TRBV27 CASKPLATGEQFF TGTGCCAGCAAACCCCTAGCGACAGGTGAGCAGTTCTTC
- - TRBJ2-3 TRBV27 CASSFRAGFTDTQYF TGTGCCAGCAGTTTCCGAGCGGGTTTCACAGATACGCAGTATTTT
- - TRBJ1-1 TRBV7-2 CASSFWPGAEAFF TGTGCCAGCAGCTTCTGGCCTGGCGCTGAAGCTTTCTTT
- - TRBJ1-1 TRBV9 CASSVEEGYTEAFF TGTGCCAGCAGCGTAGAAGAGGGGTACACTGAAGCTTTCTTT
- - TRBJ1-1 TRBV30 CAWSVQDIFTEAFF TGTGCCTGGAGTGTACAAGACATATTCACTGAAGCTTTCTTT
- once TRBJ2-7 TRBV6-1 CASSDGGGYEQYF TGTGCCAGCAGTGATGGAGGGGGCTACGAGCAGTACTTC
- - TRBJ2-5 TRBV5-5 CASAEGPESQETQYF TGTGCCAGCGCCGAGGGTCCGGAGAGTCAAGAGACCCAGTACTTC
- - TRBJ2-3 TRBV7-9 CASSFGGEGQMVDTQYF TGTGCCAGCAGCTTCGGGGGAGAGGGCCAGATGGTAGATACGCAGTATTTT
- - TRBJ2-7 TRBV27 CASSYRDGTSEQYF TGTGCCAGCAGCTACCGGGACGGAACTAGCGAGCAGTACTTC
- - TRBJ2-7 TRBV6-1 CASSGWVGLHSYEQYF TGTGCCAGCAGTGGGTGGGTCGGGCTCCACTCCTACGAGCAGTACTTC
- - TRBJ2-5 TRBV7-6 CASSRAWGVQETQYF TGTGCCAGCAGTCGTGCTTGGGGGGTCCAAGAGACCCAGTACTTC
TRBD1 once TRBJ2-7 TRBV5-1 CASSLASGGFIHEQYF TGCGCCAGCAGCTTGGCCTCAGGGGGCTTTATCCACGAGCAGTACTTC
TRBD2 once TRBJ2-4 TRBV10-1 CANDGLAGEGPKNIQYF TGCGCCAACGACGGACTAGCGGGAGAGGGCCCCAAAAACATTCAGTACTTC
- - TRBJ2-1 TRBV6-5 CASSSGEGGLGFF TGTGCCAGCAGTTCCGGGGAGGGGGGTTTAGGTTTCTTC
- few TRBJ1-6 TRBV28 CASSTTATSAPLHF TGTGCCAGCAGCACGACAGCAACCTCAGCACCCCTCCACTTT
TRBD1 - TRBJ2-3 TRBV4-3 CASSQDRGHTDTQYF TGCGCCAGCAGCCAAGATAGGGGGCACACAGATACGCAGTATTTT
- - TRBJ2-3 TRBV4-3 CASSQDASGVTDTQYF TGCGCCAGCAGCCAAGATGCCAGCGGCGTCACAGATACGCAGTATTTT
- - TRBJ2-5 TRBV6-5 CASSYGGNLRKETQYF TGTGCCAGCAGTTACGGGGGGAATTTAAGGAAAGAGACCCAGTACTTC
- - TRBJ1-1 TRBV5-1 CASSLAPGGPNTEAFF TGCGCCAGCAGCTTGGCCCCGGGGGGGCCAAACACTGAAGCTTTCTTT
- - TRBJ1-4 TRBV7-9 CASSPQGIDEKLFF TGTGCCAGCAGCCCGCAGGGGATCGATGAAAAACTGTTTTTT
TRBD1 - TRBJ1-4 TRBV7-9 CASSGQGDEKLFF TGTGCCAGCAGCGGACAGGGCGATGAAAAACTGTTTTTT
TRBD1 - TRBJ1-1 TRBV10-2 CASLGQGMNTEAFF TGCGCCAGCCTCGGACAGGGTATGAACACTGAAGCTTTCTTT
- - TRBJ2-5 TRBV2 CASSDWSQQQETQYF TGTGCCAGCAGTGATTGGAGCCAGCAACAAGAGACCCAGTACTTC
- - TRBJ1-5 TRBV27 CASSLVGPSNQPQHF TGTGCCAGCAGTTTGGTTGGACCAAGCAATCAGCCCCAGCATTTT
- - TRBJ2-1 TRBV18 CASSQVDSEQFF TGTGCCAGCTCACAAGTAGATTCTGAGCAGTTCTTC
- - TRBJ2-5 TRBV6-6 CASSYWAVEETQYF TGTGCCAGCAGTTACTGGGCAGTCGAAGAGACCCAGTACTTC
- - TRBJ1-3 TRBV10-3 CAMEGPGNTIYF TGTGCCATGGAAGGTCCTGGAAACACCATATATTTT
- - TRBJ2-7 TRBV4-3 CASSQATIEGLPYEQYF TGCGCCAGCAGCCAAGCCACCATCGAGGGCTTACCCTACGAGCAGTACTTC
TRBD1 - TRBJ1-1 TRBV5-6 CASSLEMEAGGGEAFF TGTGCCAGCAGCTTGGAAATGGAGGCAGGGGGAGGAGAAGCTTTCTTT
- few TRBJ1-5 TRBV5-1 CASSSNWISNQPQHF TGCGCCAGCAGCTCCAATTGGATTAGCAATCAGCCCCAGCATTTT
TRBD1 - TRBJ2-7 TRBV7-9 CASSNKGQVEIHEQYF TGTGCCAGCAGCAATAAGGGACAGGTCGAGATCCACGAGCAGTACTTC
- - TRBJ2-1 TRBV11-2 CASSPGTEQFF TGTGCCAGCAGCCCGGGGACTGAGCAGTTCTTC
TRBD1 once TRBJ2-7 TRBV5-4 CASSKGQTNYEQYF TGTGCCAGCAGCAAGGGACAGACAAATTACGAGCAGTACTTC
TRBD1 - TRBJ1-1 TRBV4-3 CASSPQKGQGSTEAFF TGCGCCAGCAGCCCCCAAAAGGGACAGGGATCCACTGAAGCTTTCTTT
TRBD1 - TRBJ1-1 TRBV7-9 CASSLRTGNEAFF TGTGCCAGCAGCTTAAGGACAGGTAATGAAGCTTTCTTT